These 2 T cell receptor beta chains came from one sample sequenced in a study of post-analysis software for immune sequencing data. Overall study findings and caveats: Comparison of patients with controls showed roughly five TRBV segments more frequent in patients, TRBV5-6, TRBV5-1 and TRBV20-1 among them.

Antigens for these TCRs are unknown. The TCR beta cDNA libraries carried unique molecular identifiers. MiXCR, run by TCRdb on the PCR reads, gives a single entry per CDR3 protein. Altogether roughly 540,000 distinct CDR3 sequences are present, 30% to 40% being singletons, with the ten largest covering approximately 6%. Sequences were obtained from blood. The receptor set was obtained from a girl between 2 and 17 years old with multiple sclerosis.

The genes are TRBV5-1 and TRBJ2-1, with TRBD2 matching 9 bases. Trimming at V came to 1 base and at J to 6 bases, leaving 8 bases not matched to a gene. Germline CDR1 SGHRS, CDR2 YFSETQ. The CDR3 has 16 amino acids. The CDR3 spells CASSLSSSGVGNEQFF. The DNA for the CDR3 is TGCGCCAGCAGCTTGTCCTCTAGCGGGGTGGGCAATGAGCAGTTCTTC. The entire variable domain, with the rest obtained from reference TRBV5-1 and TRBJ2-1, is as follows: KAGVTQTPRYLIKTRGQQVTLSCSPISGHRSVSWYQQTPGQGLQFLFEYFSETQRNKGNFPGRFSGRQFSNSRSEMNVSTLELGDSALYLCASSLSSSGVGNEQFFGPGTRLTVL.

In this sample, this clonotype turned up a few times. CDR3: CASSQSTNTGELFF. The CDR3 bases are TGCGCCAGCAGCCAGAGCACGAACACCGGGGAGCTGTTTTTT. This sequence joins TRBV4-1 and TRBJ2-2; D unresolved. CDR1 MGHRA and CDR2 YSYEKL come from the germline V gene. The V end was cut by 3 bases, the J end by 0 bases, with 5 bases between. The CDR3 has 14 amino acids.